This note documents a single T cell receptor beta chain sequence. Its target antigen remains unknown. Base qualities are not recorded, but no much larger clone differs from it by a single base. The source of the sample is a study of blood T cells in healthy people across ages (dated by TCRdb to the mid-2010s). Regarding the study in general: In model experiments, template switching captured roughly one uniquely barcoded TCR beta cDNA molecule for every two T cells. Donors were grouped into four age groups: young (average approximately 15 years), middle-aged (approximately 41), aged (62) and long-lived (just over 80). To avoid experimental bias, donors of different ages were randomly spread across the sequencing lanes. For two donors (one aged 18 to 29 and one aged 80 or older), the study analyzed two additional independent replicas of 1 million unique cDNA reads from the same blood draw. Age-related changes in TCR beta repertoire diversity were measured in the study by deep sequencing normalized with unique cDNA molecular identifiers. The paper as a whole reports these results and caveats: Estimates of total diversity based on one million sequenced T cells were considered lower bounds and underestimates. The long-lived group showed more naive CD4+ T cells, fewer expanded clones and increased TCR diversity than the aged group, suggesting age selection. Observed TCR beta diversity per million T cells fell roughly linearly with age, and a significant reduction was already apparent by age approximately 41. Observed TCR beta diversity correlated strongly with the percentage of naive T cells measured by flow cytometry. Since profiling was done on bulk unsorted PBMCs, naive and antigen-experienced compartments could not be conclusively compared. The CMV infection status of donors was not known, potentially confounding age-related changes in expanded clonotypes.

Receptor amplification or capture employed 5' RACE. A second PCR of roughly 6 to 11 cycles was performed with a sample-barcoded 5' primer and a J-beta primer mix. A unique molecular identifier was introduced onto each TCR beta cDNA molecule by a template-switch 5' adaptor carrying 12 random nucleotides. At least 2.5 million CDR3-containing paired-end reads were obtained from each sample. First-strand cDNA was synthesized from all RNA with the Mint cDNA synthesis kit, primed by a TRBC-specific oligonucleotide. After uracil-DNA glycosylase treatment, a first 18-cycle PCR used universal primers M1SS and BC2_uni_R on all cDNA. The paper's processing steps were these. For normalization, 1 million high-quality reads were randomly selected from each sample, with every read carrying a distinct molecular identifier. Instead of being binned into consensus sequences, reads with shared molecular identifiers were discarded. MiTCR, set to a Q25 quality threshold and the strictest error-elimination algorithm, was used for CDR3 identification, clonotype clustering and error correction. A nonparametric unseen species model using Euler transformation provided a lower-bound estimate of total TCR beta diversity. Through fastp at Q25 and MiXCR, TCRdb rebuilt clones from the public reads, retaining in-frame beta chains. All rows with the same CDR3 protein become a single entry with the most common DNA and genes. The V and J calls and clone size are TCRdb's, not the authors'. A total of 1.5 million to 2 million distinct CDR3 sequences appear in this sample, approximately 40% of them only once. The ten largest make up 20% to 25% of the sample.

Relative to germline, V is 5 bases shorter and J is 6 bases shorter, with 9 bases between their ends. There are 12 amino acids in the CDR3, from cysteine to phenylalanine inclusive. Only the CDR3 DNA is retained, 36 bases long and in frame from the first base. The donors were 40 or so Caucasian individuals from Russia, aged 6 to 90 years, who were systemically healthy. Approximately 9 milliliters of peripheral blood were collected from each donor into EDTA-treated Vacutainer tubes. PBMCs were isolated by Ficoll-Paque density-gradient centrifugation, with at least 7 million obtained per sample. Trizol reagent was used to extract total RNA from the PBMCs, yielding at least 6 micrograms per sample. For every donor, an aliquot of PBMCs went through flow cytometry to measure the percentages of naive CD45RAhigh/CD27high T cells.

The receptor comes from a human donor in good health. The chain was built from TRBV12-3 or TRBV12-4 and TRBJ2-3, with the D segment identity uncertain. The sample was blood. The encoded CDR3 is CASSGIRDTQYF. In nucleotide form, the sequence is TGTGCCAGCAGTGGCATCAGGGATACGCAGTATTTT.